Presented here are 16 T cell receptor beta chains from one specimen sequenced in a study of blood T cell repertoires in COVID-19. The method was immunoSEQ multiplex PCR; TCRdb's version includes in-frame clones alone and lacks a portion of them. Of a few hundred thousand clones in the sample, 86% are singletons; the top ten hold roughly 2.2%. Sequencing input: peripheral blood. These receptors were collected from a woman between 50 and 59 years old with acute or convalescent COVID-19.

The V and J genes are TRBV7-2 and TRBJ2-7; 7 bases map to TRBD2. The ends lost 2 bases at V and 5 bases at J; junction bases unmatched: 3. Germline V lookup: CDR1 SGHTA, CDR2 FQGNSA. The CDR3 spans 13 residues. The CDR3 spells CASSLKAGHEQYF. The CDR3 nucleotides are TGTGCCAGCAGCTTAAAAGCGGGACACGAGCAGTACTTC.

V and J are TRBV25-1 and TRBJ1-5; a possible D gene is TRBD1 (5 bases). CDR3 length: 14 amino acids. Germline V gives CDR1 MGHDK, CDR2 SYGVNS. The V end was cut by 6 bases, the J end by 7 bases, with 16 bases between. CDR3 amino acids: CASSRAGLEQPQHF. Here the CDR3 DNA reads TGTGCCAGCAGCCGGGCAGGGCTGGAGCAGCCCCAGCATTTT.

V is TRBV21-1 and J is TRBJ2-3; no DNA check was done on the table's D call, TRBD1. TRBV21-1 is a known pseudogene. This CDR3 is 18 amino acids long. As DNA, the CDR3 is TGTGCCAGCAGCAAAGGGCTCGACAGCCCACTCAGCACAGATACGCAGTATTTT. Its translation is CASSKGLDSPLSTDTQYF.

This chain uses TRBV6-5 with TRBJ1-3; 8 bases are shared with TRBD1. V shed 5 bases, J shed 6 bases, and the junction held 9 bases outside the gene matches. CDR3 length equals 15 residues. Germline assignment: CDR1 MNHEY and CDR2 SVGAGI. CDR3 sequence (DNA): TGTGCCAGCAGTACTGACAGGGGTGTAGAAAACACCATATATTTT. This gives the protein CASSTDRGVENTIYF.

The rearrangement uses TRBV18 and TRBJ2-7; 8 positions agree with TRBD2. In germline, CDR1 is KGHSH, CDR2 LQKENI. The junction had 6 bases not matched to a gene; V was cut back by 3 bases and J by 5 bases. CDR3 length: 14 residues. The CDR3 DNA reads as TGTGCCAGCTCACCTTACCCGGGGGGGGACGAGCAGTACTTC. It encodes CASSPYPGGDEQYF.

The CDR3 DNA reads TGTGCCAGCAGCGTTTCAGGGGCCGGGGAGCTGTTTTTT. The encoded protein is CASSVSGAGELFF. V usage is TRBV9 and J usage is TRBJ2-2; D is perhaps TRBD1 (6 bases). The CDR3 covers 13 residues. Germline CDR1 is SGDLS and CDR2 is YYNGEE. Trimming shortened V by 2 bases and J by 6 bases, and 8 bases separated the two germline ends.

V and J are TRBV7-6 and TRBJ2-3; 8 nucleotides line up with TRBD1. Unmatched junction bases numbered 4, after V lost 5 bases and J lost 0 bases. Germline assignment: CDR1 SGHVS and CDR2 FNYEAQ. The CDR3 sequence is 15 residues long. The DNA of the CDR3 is TGTGCCAGCAGCAGGACAGGGAGTAGCACAGATACGCAGTATTTT. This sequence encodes CASSRTGSSTDTQYF.

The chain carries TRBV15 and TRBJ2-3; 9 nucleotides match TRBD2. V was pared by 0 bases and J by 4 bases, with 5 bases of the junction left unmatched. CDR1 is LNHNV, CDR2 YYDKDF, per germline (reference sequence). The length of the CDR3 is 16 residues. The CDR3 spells CATSRDQASGADTQYF. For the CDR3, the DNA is TGTGCCACCAGCAGAGATCAGGCTAGCGGGGCAGATACGCAGTATTTT.

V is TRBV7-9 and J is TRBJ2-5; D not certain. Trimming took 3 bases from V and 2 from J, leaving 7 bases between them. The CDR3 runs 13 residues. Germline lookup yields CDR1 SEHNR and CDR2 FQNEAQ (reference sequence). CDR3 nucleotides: TGTGCCAGCAGCTTCGAACTTCAAGAGACCCAGTACTTC. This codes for CASSFELQETQYF.

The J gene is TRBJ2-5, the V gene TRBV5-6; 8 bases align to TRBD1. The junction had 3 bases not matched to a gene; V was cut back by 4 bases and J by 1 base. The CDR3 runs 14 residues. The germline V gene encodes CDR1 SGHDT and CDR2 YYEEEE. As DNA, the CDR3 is TGTGCCAGCAGCAACAGGGGGACCCAAGAGACCCAGTACTTC. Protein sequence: CASSNRGTQETQYF.

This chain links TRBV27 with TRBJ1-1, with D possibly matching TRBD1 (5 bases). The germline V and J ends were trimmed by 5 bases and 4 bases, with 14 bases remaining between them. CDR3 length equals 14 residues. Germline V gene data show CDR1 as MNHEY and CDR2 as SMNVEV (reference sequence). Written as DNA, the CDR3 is TGTGCCAGCAGTCCCGGGAGGGGACGCACTGAAGCTTTCTTT. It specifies CASSPGRGRTEAFF.

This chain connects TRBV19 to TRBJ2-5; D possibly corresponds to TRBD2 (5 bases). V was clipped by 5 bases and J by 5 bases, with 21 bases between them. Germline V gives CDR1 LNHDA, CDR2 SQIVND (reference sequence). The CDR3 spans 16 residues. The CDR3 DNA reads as TGTGCCAGTAGTTACCCCGGAGGTTCAGCGTCGGAGACCCAGTACTTC. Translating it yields CASSYPGGSASETQYF.

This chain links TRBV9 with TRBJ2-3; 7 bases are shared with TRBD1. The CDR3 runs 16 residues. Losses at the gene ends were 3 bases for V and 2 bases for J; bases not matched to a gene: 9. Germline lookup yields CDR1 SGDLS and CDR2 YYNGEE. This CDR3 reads CASSGTQGRSTDTQYF. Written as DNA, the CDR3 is TGTGCCAGCAGCGGAACACAGGGGCGGTCCACAGATACGCAGTATTTT.

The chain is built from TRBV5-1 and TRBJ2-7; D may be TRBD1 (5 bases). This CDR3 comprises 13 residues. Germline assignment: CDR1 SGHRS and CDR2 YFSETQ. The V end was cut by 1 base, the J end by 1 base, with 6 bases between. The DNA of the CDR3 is TGCGCCAGCAGCTTGCAGGGATCCTACGAGCAGTACTTC. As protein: CASSLQGSYEQYF.

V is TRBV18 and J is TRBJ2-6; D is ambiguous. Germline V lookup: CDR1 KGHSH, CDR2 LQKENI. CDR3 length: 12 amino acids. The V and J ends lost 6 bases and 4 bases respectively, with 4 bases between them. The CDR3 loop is CASSEGANVLTF. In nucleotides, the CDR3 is TGTGCCAGCTCGGAGGGGGCCAACGTCCTGACTTTC.

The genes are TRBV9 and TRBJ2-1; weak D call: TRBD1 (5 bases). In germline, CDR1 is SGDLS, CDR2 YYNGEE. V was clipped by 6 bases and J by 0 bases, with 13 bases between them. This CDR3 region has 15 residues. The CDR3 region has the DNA TGTGCCAGCAACCAGGGCCGGAGCTCCTACAATGAGCAGTTCTTC. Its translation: CASNQGRSSYNEQFF.